This entry concerns a single T cell receptor beta chain. Original analysis: Amplifying reference gene primers gave estimates of nucleated cell counts. This table comes from immunoSEQ multiplex PCR, and its TCRdb copy is limited to in-frame clones, with some not included. From that table come the V and J calls and clone size; the DNA was used to work out D and trimming. Of some 200,000 clones in the sample, roughly 79% were seen once. The data were obtained in a study of blood T cell repertoires in COVID-19. The trim removed 4 bases at V and 4 bases at J, leaving 8 bases unmatched. CDR1 MRHNA and CDR2 SNTAGT come from the germline V gene. CDR3 length equals 16 residues.

The V and J genes are TRBV6-4 and TRBJ2-1; 9 positions agree with TRBD2. The clonotype comes from a woman between 50 and 59 years old with acute COVID-19. Sequencing was carried out using PBMCs or T cells enriched from blood (not recorded which). The CDR3 nucleotides read TGTGCCAGCAGTGTGAGCCCCCTAGCGGGATACAATGAGCAGTTCTTC. Translated: CASSVSPLAGYNEQFF.